This entry describes one T cell receptor (beta chain). What it binds is unknown. TCRdb's table, derived via immunoSEQ multiplex PCR, lists solely in-frame clones and lacks some. The table includes about 75,000 clones, under 80% detected once. The sort gate was single viable CD3+CD4+CD8-CD45RO+ cells for memory CD4+ T cells. The data are from a study of memory CD4+ T cells and cytomegalovirus serostatus. Findings and limits, study-wide: Of 150 to 200 reported CMV TCRbeta sequences, 60 to 85 were found in memory CD4+ repertoires. Median bootstrapped AUC for CMV status was about 0.95 originally, less than 0.93 US-trained.

This CDR3 has 15 residues. The V gene lost 3 bases and the J gene lost 5 bases, with 13 bases spanning the gap. The germline CDR1 and CDR2 sequences are KGHSH and LQKENI. Sequences were obtained from memory CD4+ T cells from blood. The TCR comes from an adult in good health and CMV-seropositive. This chain connects TRBV18 to TRBJ1-4, with a possible D match to TRBD1 (5 bases). CDR3 nucleotides: TGTGCCAGCTCACCCTCGGCAGAGGGGAATGAAAAACTGTTTTTT. It codes for CASSPSAEGNEKLFF.